This T cell receptor beta chain was sequenced during a study of CD8+CD57+ T cells in acquired aplastic anemia. The germline gives CDR1 SGHTA, CDR2 FQGNSA. This CDR3 has 15 amino acids. V lost 5 bases and J lost 2; bases outside the gene matches: 9. For sequencing, patients were chosen who had shown expansion of CD8+CD57+ cells by flow cytometry. Genomic DNA acted as the template from which TCR beta VDJ combination and CDR3 sequence profiling were carried out. TCRdb re-called the reads with MiXCR, one entry per CDR3 protein. This table holds about half a million distinct CDR3 sequences, under 40% found once.

This receptor was identified in a human donor with aplastic anemia. The sequenced sample consisted of sorted CD4+, CD8+, or CD8+CD57+ T cells (not recorded which) from PBMCs. J is TRBJ2-7 and V is TRBV7-2; TRBD1 aligns across 7 bases. The CDR3 nucleotides read TGTGCCAGCAGCGGGCGAACAGGGGTCCCCTACGAGCAGTACTTC. Its translation: CASSGRTGVPYEQYF.